This note documents a single TCR beta chain sequence. Its antigen is as yet unknown. Original analysis: Junction-only sequences without quality scores came from ImmunoSEQ, so filtering differed. Sequencing used immunoSEQ multiplex PCR; TCRdb keeps in-frame clones, though not all of them. That table supplies the V and J calls and clone size; D and trimming were determined from the DNA. The table shows more than 2 million clones, with about 93% occurring only once. The record originates from a study of shared clonotypes between healthy human individuals. Trimming stripped 4 bases from V and 0 bases from J, with 14 bases between. CDR3 size: 16 residues. Germline CDR1 reads MDHEN; CDR2 reads SYDVKM. Study-wide results and limits: Owing to a small donor count, the genetic and exposure-history diversity represented was limited. Clonotypes not shared had lower generation probabilities than those common to all four donors.

CD45RO-negative cells were positively selected for CCR7, leaving out terminally differentiated effector memory CD45RA+ cells. The source of this sequence is a young man in good health. Some clones in this sample may be carry-over from other donors' samples. The sequencing input was naive CD8+ T cells from PBMCs. This chain uses TRBV28 with TRBJ2-3, with a tentative D call TRBD2 (7 bases). Here the CDR3 reads CASSSQRGGSTDTQYF. The CDR3 DNA follows: TGTGCCAGCAGTTCCCAGAGGGGGGGAAGCACAGATACGCAGTATTTT. Full variable domain (remainder filled in from reference TRBV28 and TRBJ2-3): DVKVTQSSRYLVKRTGEKVFLECVQDMDHENMFWYRQDPGLGLRLIYFSYDVKMKEKGDIPEGYSVSREKKERFSLILESASTNQTSMYLCASSSQRGGSTDTQYFGPGTRLTVL.